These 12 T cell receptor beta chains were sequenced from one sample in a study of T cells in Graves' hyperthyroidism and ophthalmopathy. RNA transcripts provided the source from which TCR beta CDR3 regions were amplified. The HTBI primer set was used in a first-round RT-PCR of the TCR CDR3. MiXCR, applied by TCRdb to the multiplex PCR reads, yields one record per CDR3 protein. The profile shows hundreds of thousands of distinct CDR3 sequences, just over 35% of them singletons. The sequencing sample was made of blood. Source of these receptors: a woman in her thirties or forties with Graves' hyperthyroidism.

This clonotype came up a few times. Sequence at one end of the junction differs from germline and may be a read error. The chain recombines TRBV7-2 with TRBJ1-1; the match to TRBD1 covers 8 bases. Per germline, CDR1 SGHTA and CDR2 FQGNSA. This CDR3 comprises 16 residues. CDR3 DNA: TGCGCCAGCAGCCAATTGGCCAGGGGGCTGGGCACTGAAGCTTTCTTT. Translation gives CASSQLARGLGTEAFF.

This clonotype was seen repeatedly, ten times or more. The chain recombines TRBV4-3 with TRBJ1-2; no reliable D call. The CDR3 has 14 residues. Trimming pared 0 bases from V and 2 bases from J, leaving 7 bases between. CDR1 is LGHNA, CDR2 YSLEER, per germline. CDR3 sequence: CASSQDWPNYGYTF. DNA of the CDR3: TGCGCCAGCAGCCAAGATTGGCCGAACTATGGCTACACCTTC.

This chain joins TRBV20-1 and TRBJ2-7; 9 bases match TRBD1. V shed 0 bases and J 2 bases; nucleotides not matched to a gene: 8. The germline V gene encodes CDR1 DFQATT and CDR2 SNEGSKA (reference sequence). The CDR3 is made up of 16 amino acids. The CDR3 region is CSARDTKTGGTYEQYF. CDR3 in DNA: TGCAGTGCTAGAGATACAAAGACAGGGGGAACCTACGAGCAGTACTTC.

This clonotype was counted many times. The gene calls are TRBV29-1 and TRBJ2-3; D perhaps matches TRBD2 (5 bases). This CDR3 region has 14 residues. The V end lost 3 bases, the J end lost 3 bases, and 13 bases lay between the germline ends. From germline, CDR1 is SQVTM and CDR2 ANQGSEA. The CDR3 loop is CSVDARGRTDTQYF. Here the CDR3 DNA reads TGCAGCGTTGATGCCCGGGGAAGGACAGATACGCAGTATTTT.

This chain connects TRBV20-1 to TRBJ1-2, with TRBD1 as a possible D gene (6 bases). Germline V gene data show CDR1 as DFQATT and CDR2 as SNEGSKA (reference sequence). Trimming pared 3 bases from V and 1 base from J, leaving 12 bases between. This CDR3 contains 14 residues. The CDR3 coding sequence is TGCAGTGCTAGCGGGGGCGTCCTTAACTATGGCTACACCTTC. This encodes CSASGGVLNYGYTF.

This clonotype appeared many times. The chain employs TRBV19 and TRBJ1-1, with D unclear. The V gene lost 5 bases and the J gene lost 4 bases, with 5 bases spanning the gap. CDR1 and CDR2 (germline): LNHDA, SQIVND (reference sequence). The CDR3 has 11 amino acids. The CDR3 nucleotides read TGTGCCAGTAGTGGGAGCACTGAAGCTTTCTTT. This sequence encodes CASSGSTEAFF.

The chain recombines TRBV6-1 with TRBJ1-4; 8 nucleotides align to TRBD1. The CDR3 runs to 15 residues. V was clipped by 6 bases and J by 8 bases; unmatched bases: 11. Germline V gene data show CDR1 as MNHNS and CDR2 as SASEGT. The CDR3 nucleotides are TGTGCCAGCAGGGGGGACAGGTTAATAAGGGAAAAACTGTTTTTT. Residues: CASRGDRLIREKLFF.

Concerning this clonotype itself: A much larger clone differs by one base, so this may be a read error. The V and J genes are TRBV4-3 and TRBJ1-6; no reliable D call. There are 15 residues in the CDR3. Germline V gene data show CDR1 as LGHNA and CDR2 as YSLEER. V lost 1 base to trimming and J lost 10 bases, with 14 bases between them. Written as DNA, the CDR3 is TGCGCCAGCAGCCAAGCCTCCGGGTTTAGGTCACCCCTCCACTTT. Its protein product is CASSQASGFRSPLHF.

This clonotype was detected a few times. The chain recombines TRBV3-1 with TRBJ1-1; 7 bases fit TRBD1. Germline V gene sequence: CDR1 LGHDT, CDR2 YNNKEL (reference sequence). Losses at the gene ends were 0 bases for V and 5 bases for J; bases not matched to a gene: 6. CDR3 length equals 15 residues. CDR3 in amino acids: CASSQDPAGGTEAFF. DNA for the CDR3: TGTGCCAGCAGCCAAGATCCCGCAGGGGGGACTGAAGCTTTCTTT.

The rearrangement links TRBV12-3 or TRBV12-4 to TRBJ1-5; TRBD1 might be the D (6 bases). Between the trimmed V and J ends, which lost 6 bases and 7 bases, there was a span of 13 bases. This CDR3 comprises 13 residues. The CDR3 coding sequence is TGTGCCAGCAGCAAAGACAGGTGGCAGCCCCAGCATTTT. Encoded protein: CASSKDRWQPQHF.

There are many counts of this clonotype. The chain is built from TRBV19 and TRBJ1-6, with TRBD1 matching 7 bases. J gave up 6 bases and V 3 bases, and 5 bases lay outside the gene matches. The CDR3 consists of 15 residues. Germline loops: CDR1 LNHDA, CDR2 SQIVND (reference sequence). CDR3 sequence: CASSIGTVFNSPLHF. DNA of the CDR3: TGTGCCAGTAGTATCGGGACAGTCTTTAATTCACCCCTCCACTTT. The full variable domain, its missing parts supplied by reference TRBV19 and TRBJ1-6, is DGGITQSPKYLFRKEGQNVTLSCEQNLNHDAMYWYRQDPGQGLRLIYYSQIVNDFQKGDIAEGYSVSREKKESFPLTVTSAQKNPTAFYLCASSIGTVFNSPLHFGNGTRLTVT.

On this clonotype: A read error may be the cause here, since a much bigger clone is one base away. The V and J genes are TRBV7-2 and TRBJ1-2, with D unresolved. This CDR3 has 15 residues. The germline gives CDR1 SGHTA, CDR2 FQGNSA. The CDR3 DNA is TGTGCCAGCAGCTTAGGGGGAGATCGGGTCTATAGCTACACCTTC. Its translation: CASSLGGDRVYSYTF.